This passage covers 26 T cell receptor beta chains from one sample sequenced in a study of OX40 agonist ivuxolimab in advanced cancers. TCRdb's table, derived via immunoSEQ multiplex PCR, lists solely in-frame clones and lacks some. This table has fewer than 95,000 clones, approximately 92% appearing once. The specimen comprised CD4+ or CD8+ T cells sorted from blood, sampled in a trial of the OX40 agonist ivuxolimab. The source is an adult with an advanced solid tumor such as melanoma, head and neck, liver or kidney cancer.

The chain is built from TRBV7-8 and TRBJ2-6; weak D call: TRBD2 (6 bases). The V gene's germline CDR1 is SGHVS and CDR2 FQNEAQ. This CDR3 comprises 18 residues. Trimming left V 1 base short and J 0 bases short, with 13 bases between. The CDR3 sequence: CASSLDWVLASGANVLTF. CDR3 DNA: TGTGCCAGCAGCTTAGACTGGGTACTAGCCTCTGGGGCCAACGTCCTGACTTTC.

The chain links TRBV5-8 to TRBJ2-6; 9 bases are shared with TRBD1. The CDR3 covers 16 residues. The V segment lost 2 bases and the J segment 1 base; nucleotides outside the gene matches: 1. Germline CDR1 reads SGHTS; CDR2 reads YDEGEE. The CDR3 DNA reads TGTGCCAGCAGCTTCGGGACAGGGTCTGGGGCCAACGTCCTGACTTTC. It encodes CASSFGTGSGANVLTF.

The rearrangement joins TRBV28 to TRBJ2-7; D gene ambiguous. Germline CDR1 is MDHEN and CDR2 is SYDVKM. Trimming took 5 bases from V and 2 from J, leaving 13 bases between them. The CDR3 has 14 residues. CDR3 sequence reads: CASSRPETPYEQYF. The DNA of the CDR3 is TGTGCCAGCAGTCGCCCCGAGACTCCCTACGAGCAGTACTTC.

This chain uses TRBV11-2 with TRBJ2-3; the match to TRBD2 covers 9 bases. This CDR3 is 13 amino acids long. Per the germline V gene, CDR1 is SGHAT and CDR2 is FQNNGV. With 6 bases clipped from V and 5 bases from J, the junction kept 3 bases outside the gene matches. The CDR3 DNA follows: TGTGCCAGCAGACTAGCGGGCCGAGATACGCAGTATTTT. Translating gives CASRLAGRDTQYF.

This chain links TRBV7-3 with TRBJ2-3; D may be TRBD2 (5 bases). The CDR3 runs to 15 residues. Germline assignment: CDR1 SGHTA and CDR2 FQGTGA. V lost 1 base and J 2 bases, leaving 10 bases between the germline ends. The CDR3 loop reads CASSLSGGYTDTQYF. The CDR3 bases are TGTGCCAGCAGCTTAAGTGGCGGGTACACAGATACGCAGTATTTT. Based on the CDR3 plus reference TRBV7-3 and TRBJ2-3, the full variable domain is GAGVSQTPSNKVTEKGKYVELRCDPISGHTALYWYRQSLGQGPEFLIYFQGTGAADDSGLPNDRFFAVRPEGSVSTLKIQRTERGDSAVYLCASSLSGGYTDTQYFGPGTRLTVL.

This chain connects TRBV5-5 to TRBJ2-1; 16 bases are a match to TRBD2. CDR3 length equals 19 residues. Germline V gene lookup returns CDR1 SGHKS and CDR2 YYEKEE (reference sequence). J gave up 3 bases and V 5 bases, and 11 bases lay outside the gene matches. CDR3 region: CASSTGTSGRALDYNEQFF. The CDR3 nucleotides read TGTGCCAGCAGTACCGGGACTAGCGGGAGGGCCCTAGACTACAATGAGCAGTTCTTC.

The chain links TRBV27 to TRBJ1-1; TRBD1 might be the D (6 bases). Per germline, CDR1 MNHEY and CDR2 SMNVEV (reference sequence). V was cut by 4 bases and J by 4 bases, with 13 bases left in between. The CDR3 is 14 residues long. CDR3 loop: CASSSRGGITEAFF. The CDR3 DNA reads TGTGCCAGCAGTTCCAGGGGAGGCATCACTGAAGCTTTCTTT.

The V and J genes are TRBV30 and TRBJ2-4; the D is unclear. The CDR3 is made up of 17 amino acids. In germline, CDR1 is GTSNPN, CDR2 SVGIG (reference sequence). V gave up 0 bases and J gave up 0 bases, with 15 bases separating them. CDR3 sequence (DNA): TGTGCCTGGAGTGTACGAGAGACGGGCCTAGCCAAAAACATTCAGTACTTC. Translated, it gives CAWSVRETGLAKNIQYF.

The chain carries TRBV6-5 and TRBJ2-1, with no clear D. The CDR3 runs 14 residues. V was shortened by 6 bases and J by 6 bases, with 15 bases between the two germline ends. CDR1 and CDR2 (germline): MNHEY, SVGAGI. The CDR3 protein is CASSPVGPGNEQFF. The CDR3 coding sequence is TGTGCCAGCAGCCCCGTTGGGCCAGGCAATGAGCAGTTCTTC.

The chain couples TRBV7-6 to TRBJ2-3; no reliable D call. This CDR3 contains 12 residues. The V and J ends lost 1 base and 8 bases respectively, with 7 bases between them. The germline V gene encodes CDR1 SGHVS and CDR2 FNYEAQ. The CDR3 nucleotides read TGTGCCAGCAGCTTAGGCTCTGGTACGCAGTATTTT. It is translated as CASSLGSGTQYF.

The chain joins TRBV4-3 to TRBJ1-2; D call uncertain. The germline V gene encodes CDR1 LGHNA and CDR2 YSLEER. The CDR3 consists of 16 residues. V was cut by 0 bases and J by 5 bases, with 16 bases left in between. The CDR3 nucleotides are TGCGCCAGCAGCCAAGATTCAGTAGGGTTATCGTATGGCTACACCTTC. Encoded protein: CASSQDSVGLSYGYTF.

The CDR3 here is CASSPRGDRTDTQYF. The CDR3 region has the DNA TGTGCCAGCAGCCCCCGGGGGGATCGCACAGATACGCAGTATTTT. The chain combines TRBV9 with TRBJ2-3, with 7 bases aligning to TRBD2. The CDR3 has 15 residues. The J segment lost 1 base and the V segment lost 4 bases, leaving 6 bases of the junction unmatched. Germline V gene sequence: CDR1 SGDLS, CDR2 YYNGEE.

V and J are TRBV5-5 and TRBJ1-1, with 9 bases lining up with TRBD1. The CDR3 has 14 amino acids. The germline V gene encodes CDR1 SGHKS and CDR2 YYEKEE (reference sequence). With V trimmed by 2 bases and J by 11 bases, 10 bases remained unmatched. The CDR3 DNA sequence: TGTGCCAGCAGCTTATACGATACAGGGGGCGGTGCTTTCTTT. It yields the protein CASSLYDTGGGAFF.

The chain couples TRBV5-8 to TRBJ1-2; D might be TRBD1 (6 bases). Trimming left V 7 bases short and J 12 bases short, with 13 bases between. Looked up from germline, CDR1 is SGHTS and CDR2 is YDEGEE. This CDR3 contains 10 residues. CDR3 coding DNA: TGTGCCAGCTCTCCAGGGGACCACACCTTC. The encoded protein is CASSPGDHTF.

This sequence joins TRBV5-6 and TRBJ1-2; D is unclear. V was cut by 7 bases and J by 6 bases, with 22 bases left in between. The V gene's germline CDR1 is SGHDT and CDR2 YYEEEE. This CDR3 region has 15 residues. The CDR3 here is CASLVYTGTHDGYTF. For the CDR3, the DNA is TGTGCCAGCTTGGTCTATACGGGAACCCACGATGGCTACACCTTC.

The V gene is TRBV11-2, the J gene TRBJ2-7, with unresolved D. Looked up from germline, CDR1 is SGHAT and CDR2 is FQNNGV. The CDR3 contains 13 residues. The V end was cut by 5 bases, the J end by 4 bases, with 12 bases between. The CDR3 region is CASSPDLVYEQYF. The DNA for the CDR3 is TGTGCCAGCAGCCCCGATTTGGTGTACGAGCAGTACTTC.

This chain joins TRBV2 and TRBJ1-3; unclear D gene. CDR1 and CDR2 (germline): SNHLY, FYNNEI. The CDR3 has 12 amino acids. The ends were cut back, 9 bases at V and 0 bases at J, with 6 bases in the middle. CDR3 sequence reads: CARQTSGNTIYF. In nucleotides, the CDR3 is TGTGCCAGACAGACCTCTGGAAACACCATATATTTT.

This clone has only one observation. CDR3 protein: CAISVVLSSNQPQHF. CDR3 in DNA: TGTGCCATCTCGGTCGTGCTTAGTAGCAATCAGCCCCAGCATTTT. This chain connects TRBV28 to TRBJ1-5; D is uncertain. The ends were cut back, 10 bases at V and 0 bases at J, with 16 bases in the middle. The germline gives CDR1 MDHEN, CDR2 SYDVKM. This CDR3 spans 15 amino acids.

Many counts were recorded for this clone. Within the sample, other DNA sequences also encode this same CDR3. The genes are TRBV27 and TRBJ2-2, with D uncertain. The CDR3 is 14 residues long. Trimming cost V 2 bases and J 3 bases, with 7 bases left between them. Germline V lookup: CDR1 MNHEY, CDR2 SMNVEV (reference sequence). In DNA, the CDR3 is TGTGCCAGCAGTTTAGGCCTCTACACCGGGGAGCTGTTTTTT. Translating gives CASSLGLYTGELFF.

This clone came up once. The rearrangement uses TRBV18 and TRBJ2-7; no clear D. Germline CDR1 and CDR2: KGHSH and LQKENI. The CDR3 consists of 14 residues. Trimming took 0 bases from V and 0 from J, leaving 6 bases between them. CDR3 sequence reads: CASSPPDGSYEQYF. The CDR3 DNA reads as TGTGCCAGCTCACCACCGGACGGCTCCTACGAGCAGTACTTC.

V gene TRBV4-1 combines with J gene TRBJ2-7, with D possibly TRBD2 on 5 matching bases. V lost 2 bases, J lost 6 bases, and 17 bases lay in between. This CDR3 is built from 15 residues. Germline CDR1 MGHRA, CDR2 YSYEKL. Here the CDR3 DNA reads TGCGCCAGCAGCCAAACACGGACTGACCCCTCCGAGCAGTACTTC. This sequence encodes CASSQTRTDPSEQYF.

V and J are TRBV29-1 and TRBJ2-1; a possible D gene is TRBD1 (6 bases). CDR1 and CDR2 (germline): SQVTM, ANQGSEA. The CDR3 extends over 13 amino acids. V was cut by 7 bases and J by 7 bases, with 17 bases left in between. CDR3 nucleotide sequence: TGCAGCGCTTTAACAGGGTGGAGGAATGAGCAGTTCTTC. Translation gives CSALTGWRNEQFF.

This rearrangement joins TRBV10-2 to TRBJ1-1; D remains unclear. V lost 5 bases, J lost 5 bases, and 6 bases lay in between. The CDR3 spans 11 residues. Looked up from germline, CDR1 is WSHSY and CDR2 is SAAADI. The CDR3 here is CASSLGTEAFF. DNA of the CDR3: TGCGCCAGCAGTTTGGGGACTGAAGCTTTCTTT.

The chain recombines TRBV7-3 with TRBJ2-1, with TRBD1 matching over 10 bases. The CDR3 runs to 16 residues. V shed 5 bases and J 2 bases; nucleotides not matched to a gene: 6. Germline V gene lookup returns CDR1 SGHTA and CDR2 FQGTGA. The CDR3 coding sequence is TGTGCCAGCAGCGTTACCGGGACAGGGGCCTACAATGAGCAGTTCTTC. Its translation: CASSVTGTGAYNEQFF.

The V call is TRBV7-2, the J call TRBJ1-1, with a tentative D call TRBD1 (6 bases). The V and J ends lost 7 bases and 5 bases respectively, with 23 bases between them. The CDR3 covers 16 residues. Germline V gives CDR1 SGHTA, CDR2 FQGNSA. CDR3 nucleotides: TGTGCCAGCATCCATCCGGGACGAGGGGGGCGGACTGAAGCTTTCTTT. It codes for CASIHPGRGGRTEAFF.

Only a few counts were recorded for this clone. The gene calls are TRBV27 and TRBJ2-2, with 11 bases aligning to TRBD1. From germline, CDR1 is MNHEY and CDR2 SMNVEV (reference sequence). This CDR3 spans 13 amino acids. V shed 6 bases and J 6 bases; nucleotides not matched to a gene: 0. The CDR3, as DNA: TGTGCCAGCAGGGGACAGGGGGCCGGGGAGCTGTTTTTT. This gives the protein CASRGQGAGELFF.